This T cell receptor beta chain was documented in a study of spatial heterogeneity in lung cancer. Comment on this clonotype: What it binds is unknown.

The time point here: sample taken at primary tumor resection. Unsorted samples of tumor, nontumor lung or frozen PBMC had their whole RNA sequenced. Study results and limitations: More often at tumor resection than at routine follow-up, ubiquitous expanded tumor TCRs were detected in the blood.

TCRdb reprocessed the 5' RACE reads via MiXCR and lists one record per CDR3 protein. The sample lists more than 75,000 distinct CDR3 sequences, about 12% occurring once. This receptor was obtained from a male donor with early-stage non-small cell lung cancer. This specimen consisted of PBMCs, obtained at surgery.

The CDR3 loop is CASSRDGGNEQFF. CDR3 DNA sequence: TGCGCCAGCAGCAGGGACGGCGGCAATGAGCAGTTCTTC. The V call is TRBV5-1, the J call TRBJ2-1; the D call may be TRBD1 or TRBD2 (5 bases each). CDR1 and CDR2 from the germline V gene are SGHRS and YFSETQ. The length of the CDR3 is 13 residues. V was clipped by 4 bases and J by 6 bases, with 11 bases between them. Full variable domain (missing parts from reference TRBV5-1 and TRBJ2-1): KAGVTQTPRYLIKTRGQQVTLSCSPISGHRSVSWYQQTPGQGLQFLFEYFSETQRNKGNFPGRFSGRQFSNSRSEMNVSTLELGDSALYLCASSRDGGNEQFFGPGTRLTVL.